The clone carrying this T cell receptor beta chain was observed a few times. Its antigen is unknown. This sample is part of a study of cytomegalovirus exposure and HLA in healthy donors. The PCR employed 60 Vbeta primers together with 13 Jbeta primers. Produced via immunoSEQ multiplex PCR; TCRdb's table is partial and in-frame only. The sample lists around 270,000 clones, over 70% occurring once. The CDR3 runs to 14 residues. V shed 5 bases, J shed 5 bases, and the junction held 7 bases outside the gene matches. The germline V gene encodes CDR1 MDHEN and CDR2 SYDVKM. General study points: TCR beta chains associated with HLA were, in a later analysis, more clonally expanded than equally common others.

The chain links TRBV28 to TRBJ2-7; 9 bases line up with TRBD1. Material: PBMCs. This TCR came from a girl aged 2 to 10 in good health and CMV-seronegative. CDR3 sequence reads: CASSPGTGSHEQYF. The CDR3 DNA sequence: TGTGCCAGCAGTCCCGGGACAGGGAGCCACGAGCAGTACTTC.